This T cell receptor beta chain was obtained from a study of T cells in Graves' hyperthyroidism and ophthalmopathy (dated by TCRdb to about 2019). At the level of the whole study: Peripheral blood samples were taken at initial diagnosis, before any treatment was given. According to the paper, TCR Vbeta CDR3 sequencing was carried out on around 140 peripheral blood samples, which came from fewer than 50 ophthalmopathy, around 75 hyperthyroidism and some 17 progressor patients. A discovery cohort of around 98 patients, about 44 with Graves' ophthalmopathy and 55 to 65 with stable Graves' hyperthyroidism, was used to find distinguishing TCR V-J signatures. Prospective prediction of ophthalmopathy was tested in an independent validation cohort of approximately 19 hyperthyroidism patients and 17 patients who later progressed to ophthalmopathy. For training and testing, the 80 to 100 patients in the discovery cohort were randomly divided in a 7:3 ratio. After blood sampling, hyperthyroidism patients were treated with methimazole at a starting dose of 30 mg daily, and ophthalmopathy patients were treated with high-dose intravenous methylprednisolone. In more than 5 Graves' hyperthyroidism patients, the study also compared T-cell repertoires from thyroid tissue with T-cell repertoires from blood.

Moderately to severely active disease, a Clinical Activity Score of at least 3, a NOSPECS grade of at least 4, and a duration under 3 months were present in ophthalmopathy patients. Any patient with an uncontrolled infection, another autoimmune disease, pregnancy or lactation was excluded. Diagnoses relied on clinical symptoms, serum thyroxine and TRAb, thyroid ultrasound and orbital computed tomography. PBMCs were isolated from around 10 ml of fresh peripheral blood by Ficoll-Paque density gradient centrifugation. Total RNA was extracted with Trizol reagent, and quality was checked on an Agilent 2100 Bioanalyzer. Trimming at the junction amounts to 6 bases on V and 1 base on J, and the germline ends lie 15 bases apart. Spanning cysteine to phenylalanine, the CDR3 consists of 16 amino acids. The sequence is cut down to CDR3 DNA, 48 bases in frame from base 1. Looking up the germline V gene yields CDR1 SNHLY and CDR2 FYNNEI.

Findings and caveats that apply to the study as a whole: No statistical method was used to set the sample size in advance, and investigators knew the group allocation. Most expanded thyroid clonotypes (frequency above 0.001) were also detected in blood, a finding suggesting that blood repertoires may reflect thyroid immune responses. During validation, the model predicted progression to ophthalmopathy a median of approximately six months ahead of onset, with approximately 71% sensitivity and around 72% specificity. A model built on a 13 V-J signature distinguished ophthalmopathy from stable hyperthyroidism, reaching 85% to 90% sensitivity and around 81% specificity in cross-validation and 80%/75% in testing.

The TCR beta CDR3 regions were amplified from RNA transcripts. For the first round of RT-PCR on the TCR CDR3, the HTBI primer set was used together with the Qiagen OneStep RT-PCR kit. The libraries were constructed in a second round of multiplex PCR and then size-selected and purified. The libraries were sequenced on an Illumina HiSeq2000 using paired-end 100 bp reads. In the paper's pipeline: SOAPnuke was used to process the raw data, with reads discarded if the reads contained adapters or uncalled bases, had a mean Phred below 15, or lacked an exact constant-primer or identifier match. COPE v1.2.5 was used to merge high-quality paired reads, and clonotypes were defined as unique nucleotide sequences. MiTCR v1.1 was used to align the clonotypes against IMGT TRBV, TRBD and TRBJ reference segments. The analysis included only V-J combinations with a frequency above 0.0001, which together covered roughly 99% of the repertoires. A TCS score was defined as the ratio of F50 (clonal expansion) to E x V (chaos), with BLOSUM62-based TCRdist applied between CDR3 peptides within each V-J. Welch's t-statistics and random forest reduced 500 to 650 V-J features to about 12, which were used in a naive Bayes classifier (R e1071). TCRdb reprocessed the public reads (quality trimming at Q25 with fastp, clone calling with MiXCR) and kept in-frame beta chains. Rows with a matching CDR3 protein are joined into one entry that keeps the most common DNA and genes. The V and J calls were determined by TCRdb, not by the authors. The sample data list hundreds of thousands of distinct CDR3 sequences, and about 14% of these were observed just once. The ten largest account for around 13% of the sample.

This clonotype has at least ten counts. What this receptor recognizes is not known. No qualities accompany the bases; no much larger clone lies one base away. Material for sequencing was blood. The sequence links TRBV2 to TRBJ2-2; the D gene is possibly TRBD1, with 5 bases matching. The source of this sequence is a woman aged 50 to 65 with Graves' ophthalmopathy. The CDR3 sequence is CASRGFRDRNTGELFF. At the DNA level, the sequence is TGTGCCAGCAGGGGTTTCAGGGATAGGAACACCGGGGAGCTGTTTTTT. This CDR3, with the reference TRBV2 and TRBJ2-2 proteins standing in past its ends, gives the full variable domain EPEVTQTPSHQVTQMGQEVILRCVPISNHLYFYWYRQILGQKVEFLVSFYNNEISEKSEIFDDQFSVERPDGSNFTLKIRSTKLEDSAMYFCASRGFRDRNTGELFFGEGSRLTVL.